Listed below are T cell receptor beta chains from one sample, sequenced in a study of T-cell reconstitution after alpha-beta-depleted transplantation in children. TCRdb passed the PCR reads through MiXCR, listing each CDR3 protein once. Altogether fewer than 120,000 distinct CDR3 sequences are present, about 9.3% being singletons, with the ten largest covering more than 7%. The sample here was PBMCs from the stem cell graft donor, taken from the stem cell graft. The source of these receptors is a human donor who donated a stem cell graft to a child with acute lymphoblastic leukemia. Both conserved end residues are part of each CDR3. The D gene is left open where the match is weak. Expanded clones get a size class; other rows say once, few or many, or leave the size out.

clone_size d_call j_call v_call cdr3_nt cdr3_aa
many TRBD2 TRBJ2-3 TRBV10-3 TGTGCCATCAGCCAGGGAGGCGGGGGGGCGACAGATACGCAGTATTTT CAISQGGGGATDTQYF
many TRBD2 TRBJ2-1 TRBV15 TGTGCCACCAGCAGAGCCACTAGCGACTACAATGAGCAGTTCTTC CATSRATSDYNEQFF
- - TRBJ2-7 TRBV13 TGTGCCAGCAGCTTTGGGGGCGAGTACGAGCAGTACTTC CASSFGGEYEQYF
- TRBD2 TRBJ2-7 TRBV4-3 TGCGCCAGCAGCCAAGAACATGGGACTAGCGGGAGCCCTGCCTACGAGCAGTACTTC CASSQEHGTSGSPAYEQYF
many - TRBJ1-5 TRBV20-1 TGCAGTGCTAGGGTTGTGGACAACAATCAGCCCCAGCATTTT CSARVVDNNQPQHF
many - TRBJ2-1 TRBV7-9 TGTGCCAGCAGCTTAGCTATCTACAATGAGCAGTTCTTC CASSLAIYNEQFF
few - TRBJ2-6 TRBV6-1 TGTGCCAGCAGTCCCTCCCGCCAGGGTGCTGGGGCCAACGGCCTGACTTTC CASSPSRQGAGANGLTF
many TRBD2 TRBJ2-5 TRBV29-1 TGCAGCGTTGAAGTAAGGCTAGCGGGAGAGACCCAGTACTTC CSVEVRLAGETQYF
few - TRBJ2-7 TRBV7-2 TGTGCCAGCAGCCCCTTGCACGAGCAGTACTTC CASSPLHEQYF
many - TRBJ2-1 TRBV11-2 TGTGCCAGCAGCGACTCTAAATTTGAGCAGTTCTTC CASSDSKFEQFF
many TRBD2 TRBJ2-1 TRBV5-1 TGCGCCAGCAGCTTGTCTTCTAGCGGGAGATCCTACAATGAGCAGTTCTTC CASSLSSSGRSYNEQFF
many - TRBJ2-7 TRBV6-2/TRBV6-3 TGTGCCAGCAGTTATGGACAGCCCTACGAGCAGTACTTC CASSYGQPYEQYF
many - TRBJ2-3 TRBV6-1 TGTGCCAGCAGTGAAGGGGGGACTCCCACAGATACGCAGTATTTT CASSEGGTPTDTQYF
many TRBD2 TRBJ2-5 TRBV20-1 TGCAGTGCTGAGAGGCGGGAGGGGCAAGAGACCCAGTACTTC CSAERREGQETQYF